This TCR beta chain was found in a study of graft-versus-host responses after intestinal transplantation (dated by TCRdb to the early 2020s). Context from the whole study: Recipients received multivisceral, liver-intestinal, or isolated intestinal transplants. Instead of going to the commercial service, samples from a few later patients were sequenced in-house on an Illumina MiSeq and processed with MiXCR. Alloreactive clones were identified by sequencing pre-transplant mixed lymphocyte reaction products and comparing them with unstimulated pre-transplant donor and recipient T cells. Graft-versus-host and host-versus-graft alloreactive T cell clones were tracked in the graft, circulation and bone marrow after intestinal transplantation using bulk TCR-beta CDR3 sequencing. Donor T cell macrochimerism was defined as a peak of at least 4% donor T cells among recipient peripheral blood mononuclear cells. The cohort enrolled 24 intestinal transplant recipients, one of whom was a retransplant, and a few patients without pretransplant specimens were excluded. All recipients received anti-thymocyte globulin induction followed by maintenance tacrolimus and steroids for two to four years. Here is what the overall study found, with its caveats: GvH clones were detected in recipient bone marrow, and some of these GvH clones were observed earlier in ileal mucosa or blood, consistent with an intestinal mucosal origin. In the allografts of patients with donor T cell macrochimerism, GvH to HvG T cell clonal ratios were high. Conclusions were limited by the relatively low number and heterogeneity of intestinal transplant patients. Early after transplant, peak levels of circulating GvH clones were associated with declines in HvG clones.

Blood samples were collected up to 4 times in the first month after transplant and then at least monthly when available. The method was the immunoSEQ multiplex PCR assay. Adaptive Biotechnologies carried out high-throughput TCR-beta CDR3 sequencing of genomic DNA for most patients. In the paper's pipeline: Adaptive's ImmunoSEQ software was the source of the TCR sequencing data for around 20 patients, while a few other patients were processed with MiXCR and VDJtools. Because the origin of CDR3 nucleotide sequences shared between donor and recipient could not be assigned, those sequences were removed. To count as alloreactive, a clone needed at least 2-fold expansion over unstimulated cells and a minimum CFSE-low frequency of 0.002% (template counts) or 0.001% (read counts). Clones were considered mappable if detected in sequenced pre-transplant spleen, lymph node, or MLR CFSE-low populations of the donor or recipient. Cumulative frequency of alloreactive clones was calculated as a percentage of all sequences weighted by copy number. As stored in TCRdb, this immuneACCESS dataset retains in-frame rearrangements with V and J assigned. A fraction of the clones does not appear; measured against another copy, unresolved V genes explain less than half of the discrepancy, and the remainder lacks a known reason. V and J calls and clone size are as listed in that table; D and trimming were resolved from the DNA. For this sample the table gives tens of thousands of clones, of which 92% were detected only once. Approximately 0.73% of the sample comes from the top ten.

As for this clone: Its antigen specificity is not known. No much larger clone exists at a distance of one base, and base qualities are not known.

For CDR1 and CDR2, the germline V gene (reference sequence) lists MNHNY and SVGAGI. Trimming takes 5 bases off V and 4 bases off J; junction bases not matched to a gene: 7. From cysteine to phenylalanine, the CDR3 is 15 amino acids long. Only the CDR3 DNA is retained, 45 bases long and in frame from the first base. The clonotype was recovered from a human patient who received an intestinal transplant, so some T cells may come from the graft donor. The rearrangement combines TRBV6-6 with TRBJ2-3, and 9 bases in between align with TRBD1. The input for sequencing was PBMCs, taken 98 days after intestinal transplantation. Here is the DNA: TGTGCCAGCAGTCGAATACAGGGGGCCGCAGATACGCAGTATTTT. It translates to CASSRIQGAADTQYF.